This TCR beta chain was captured in a study of cytomegalovirus exposure and HLA in healthy donors (dated by TCRdb to the late 2010s). Study-wide context: An earlier analysis of about 530 of the donors reported about 260 Gb of sequence data and 95 million to 120 million unique TCR beta sequences obtained from 180 million or so T cells. An early release covering roughly 600 HLA-typed donors comprised about 300 gigabases of sequencing data and around 80 million unique TCR sequences. Of the 300 to 450 genotyped donors, roughly 80% were placed in the genetic ancestry cluster associated with self-reported Caucasian donors. The study was designed to test whether signatures of past pathogen exposure could be identified by cataloging public T cell receptors. The study profiled the T cell repertoires of 500 to 800 subjects by immunosequencing and related them to cytomegalovirus serostatus. Besides the first cohort of some 670 subjects, a separate validation cohort made up of some 110 different subjects was used. To predict cytomegalovirus infection status, the study brought together high-throughput TCR immunosequencing, statistical association of individual TCRs with disease status, and machine learning. A later analysis re-examined previously published TCR beta repertoires from 500 to 700 donors and added high-resolution HLA genotyping to investigate patterns of TCR occurrence. In the later analysis, no new phenotypic data were used to find candidate immune exposures; instead, reliance was placed on TCR beta sequences and their occurrence across donors. An earlier analysis of some 600 of the donors applied high-throughput TCR beta sequencing to assess whether each TCR beta V gene segment acted as functional or pseudogenic. Donor age, sex, ethnicity and CMV serostatus were compiled together with the repertoire data. In a later genetic analysis, genome-wide SNP genotypes for about three fifths of the 666 donors were used, and that subset was treated as a discovery cohort. Every repertoire in the discovery cohort had been generated on one and the same sequencing platform. HLA typing included class I and class II loci at four-digit resolution. The number of donors typed differed by locus, with roughly 629-640 for A, B, C, DRB1 and DQB1, roughly 550 for DQA1, over 600 for DPA1, and around 430 for DPB1. A handful of DR-DQ haplotypes were treated as single units for association and clustering because of strong linkage in the cohort. Among 300 to 500 genotyped donors of the cohort, an average of around 240,000 unique TCR beta nucleotide sequences was sequenced per donor, of which 15% to 20% were non-productive. What the authors observed across the whole study: A further reported finding was that TCR beta sequences accurately predicted the HLA-A and HLA-B alleles for most subjects in the first cohort. The study listed approximately 150 TCR beta chains as associated with cytomegalovirus. Presence/absence analyses assumed roughly uniform sequencing depth across donors, an assumption that may not hold. In this cohort, only TCR beta chains were sequenced, and detectable features were limited by the absence of alpha or paired-chain data. Immune exposure information for the cohort was limited to CMV serostatus. It was suggested by the authors that the approach could potentially be generalized to other disease states and immunological phenotypes. In a later analysis, several top co-occurrence clusters were reported to appear linked to parvovirus B19, influenza, CMV and Epstein-Barr virus. In a later genetic analysis, fewer N-insertions in productive TCRs were reported among donors in an Asian-associated ancestry cluster than the approximately 710-donor mean. Three of the identified cytomegalovirus-associated TCR beta chains were confirmed in vitro to be specific for cytomegalovirus antigens. Most TCR sequences were observed very rarely across donors, whereas some public TCRs were present in many individuals. A later analysis found that TCR association rates varied across HLA loci, with DRB1 alleles showing the most associated TCRs and HLA-C alleles the fewest. Most CMV-associated TCR beta chains appeared to be HLA-restricted in a later analysis, and the HLA associations seemed to be driven largely by CMV exposure. The classifier was reported to diagnose cytomegalovirus status with high specificity and sensitivity in both the original and validation cohorts. Linkage disequilibrium might explain the correlated functional status among segregating V segments, but an unknown experimental factor could not be excluded. An association between a missense DCLRE1C variant and V-gene and J-gene trimming of TCR beta chains was found in a later genetic analysis and replicated in an independent cohort. Compared with equally common non-associated chains, HLA-associated TCR beta chains in a later analysis were more clonally expanded and had lower generation probabilities. A group of highly shared sequence variants was considered likely to be a technical artifact of the sequencing pipeline. Because HLA typing was unavailable for some donors at each locus, only the typed subset was used in association tests. In an earlier analysis of 587 of the donors, most TCR beta V segments appeared in productive rearrangements about 90% or about 30% of the time, broadly matching IMGT annotations. Because counts were too low, seventeen rarely observed V segments, including chromosome 9 orphons, were left out of the earlier analysis of some 600 of the donors. Some IMGT-functional V segments, including TRBV6-2 and TRBV6-3, could not be distinguished by the 87-base-pair reads and were therefore excluded. In a later analysis, more than 15,000 TCR beta sequences were associated with specific HLA alleles at a false discovery rate of 0.05. When HLA alleles, especially DR and DQ, strongly co-occurred, attributing TCR associations to individual alleles was difficult.

The cohort consisted of hundreds of healthy bone marrow donors. All cohort members were sampled while nominally healthy, although unrecorded immune exposures were likely present. CMV serostatus was recorded as positive for 289 and negative for about half of the 666 cohort members, whereas no CMV serostatus was recorded for the donor in question. Each donor provided a peripheral blood sample, and peripheral blood mononuclear cells were used for TCR beta sequencing. The Qiagen DNeasy Blood Extraction Kit was used to extract genomic DNA from the blood cell samples. The library was made by the immunoSEQ multiplex PCR assay. The multiplex PCR relied on a mix of 60 forward primers for TCR Vbeta segments and 13 reverse primers for TCR Jbeta segments. A multiplex PCR assay on genomic DNA amplified the CDR3 region of rearranged TCR beta genes. On the Illumina HiSeq System, the amplified TCR beta libraries were sequenced as 87-base-pair reads. As for the original processing: In a later analysis, tens of millions of unique TCR beta chains were counted across the approximately 670 repertoires, and approximately 9.9 million of these chains were shared by at least two donors. To remove PCR and sequencing errors, raw reads were error-corrected and collapsed into unique sequences using a nearest-neighbor algorithm that merged closely related sequences. Alignment of CDR3 sequences to IMGT reference sequences was used to assign V, D and J gene segments. Each retained sequence needed at least a six-nucleotide match to both a V gene segment and a J gene segment. Rearrangements were classified as productive when the CDR3 lacked stop codons and remained in frame with V and J, and all other rearrangements were classified as non-productive. CDR3 was defined according to IMGT convention as the region running from the second conserved V-encoded cysteine to the conserved J-encoded phenylalanine. The earlier analysis of about 590 of the donors excluded sequences that lacked an unambiguous match to a single V gene segment. An earlier analysis of under 750 of the donors called V segments functional above 56.7% productive rearrangements and segregating when the between-donor standard deviation exceeded 5%. A statistical classification framework was built to diagnose cytomegalovirus status from the catalog of TCR beta chain sequences. In a later analysis, TCR nucleotide sequences were compared against IMGT/GENE-DB human TR gene sequences so that V and J genes could be assigned. The TCRdist pipeline was used in a later analysis to assign CDR3 sequences and most-parsimonious VDJ recombination scenarios. In a later analysis, each TCR beta chain was defined by its CDR3 amino acid sequence together with its V-gene family, and reads lacking a unique V-gene family were excluded. In a later analysis, 450 to 600 highly shared, low-generation-probability nucleotide sequences were removed to address suspected cross-contamination and a sequencing artifact. A later analysis calculated a clonal expansion index for each public chain from normalized within-repertoire ranks of inferred template counts. Generation probabilities in a later analysis came from a VDJ recombination model fitted to out-of-frame rearrangements, and those results were checked against IGoR. In a later analysis, hypergeometric tests were used to score TCR-TCR, TCR-HLA and TCR-CMV co-occurrence, with a repertoire-size bias correction applied to TCR pairs. In a later analysis, false discovery rates were estimated by permuting HLA or CMV assignments 20 times. In a later analysis, co-occurring TCRs were grouped using DBSCAN, and TCRdist sequence similarity was added for clustering within HLA-allele-positive subsets. Co-occurrence clustering excluded repertoires with fewer than 30,000 or more than 120,000 public chains, plus five with anomalous nucleotide sharing. This immuneACCESS table, as held by TCRdb, lists in-frame sequences with V and J called but not all clones. Of the missing ones, under half trace to an unresolved V gene in checked studies; the others have no known cause. V, J and clone size are taken as reported in that table, and D and trimming were inferred from the DNA itself. A total of fewer than 200,000 clones appear in this sample, about 69% of them only once. The ten largest clones capture about 2.5% of the sample.

For this clone: What antigen it recognizes has not been identified. There are no base qualities to consult, and no much larger clone falls within one base.

V trim: 5 bases; J trim: 2 bases; unmatched bases: 18. The CDR3 starts with the cysteine, ends with the phenylalanine, and has 18 residues. Here the CDR3 DNA is all that survives: 54 bases in frame from base 1. CDR1 and CDR2 are read off the germline V gene as SGHVS and FNYEAQ. Specimen: PBMCs. Recombination linked TRBV7-6 to TRBJ2-7; 7 junctional bases match TRBD1. The receptor was isolated from a human donor in good health. CDR3 reads: CASSPTTSGTENTYEQYF. The nucleotide sequence is TGTGCCAGCAGCCCAACAACCTCCGGGACAGAAAACACCTACGAGCAGTACTTC.